This T cell receptor beta chain emerged from a study of blood T cell repertoires in COVID-19. At the level of the study: Spain, Italy and the United States supplied samples that represented acute and convalescent COVID-19. The analysed material was cDNA or gDNA that came from T cells, B-cell-depleted T cells, or PBMCs.

Original handling: Amplifying reference gene primers gave estimates of nucleated cell counts. Here immunoSEQ multiplex PCR was the method, and the copy in TCRdb shows in-frame clones only, minus some. V, J and clone size derive from that table, while D and trimming were established from the DNA sequence. The table has fewer than 400,000 clones, 85% seen once. Trimming pared 0 bases from V and 2 bases from J, leaving 13 bases between. CDR3 length: 15 residues. Per the germline V gene, CDR1 is GTSNPN and CDR2 is SVGIG (reference sequence). The chain has TRBV30 and TRBJ1-2, with D hard to call. The receptor was derived from a woman between 18 and 30 years old with acute or convalescent COVID-19. Sequencing was performed on peripheral blood. The CDR3 spells CAWSVPPLSNYGYTF. The CDR3 nucleotides read TGTGCCTGGAGTGTACCCCCTCTATCGAACTATGGCTACACCTTC.